The rows below give T cell receptor beta chains drawn from one sample of a study of CD8+ T cells in alopecia areata. Using immunoSEQ multiplex PCR, the repertoire was profiled, and TCRdb retains in-frame clones only, with some absent. The table records fewer than 200,000 clones, approximately 59% of them present only once. The sample was CD4+ T cells sorted from blood, taken at week 0. These receptors were taken from a human donor with alopecia areata. Each CDR3 is given with its conserved first and last residue. A D gene is named only where the DNA matches it firmly. Clone size appears in some rows only: once, few, many, or a class for an expanded clone.

clone_size d_call j_call v_call cdr3_nt cdr3_aa
few . TRBJ2-6 TRBV5-1 TGCGCCAGCAGCTTCGCTGAGAACTCTGGGGCCAACGTCCTGACTTTC CASSFAENSGANVLTF
many TRBD1 TRBJ1-1 TRBV6-5 TGTGCCAGCAGGAAGGGAGACAGGGCGAACACTGAAGCTTTCTTT CASRKGDRANTEAFF
. . TRBJ2-6 TRBV13 TGTGCCAGCGTGAAAAGACTTGGCGGGGAAGTCCTGACTTTC CASVKRLGGEVLTF
. TRBD1 TRBJ2-7 TRBV4-1 TGCGCCAGCAGCCCCTCCGGGACAGGGCGCGACGAGCAGTACTTC CASSPSGTGRDEQYF
. TRBD2 TRBJ2-5 TRBV27 TGTGCCAGCAGTCGGAGGGAGGGAGAGACCCAGTACTTC CASSRREGETQYF
few . TRBJ2-1 TRBV12-5 TGTGCTAGTGGTCCGACAGGACCACCTTACAATGAGCAGTTCTTC CASGPTGPPYNEQFF
. . TRBJ2-5 TRBV4-2 TGTGCCAGCAGCCAAGCGGGAGAAGAGACCCAGTACTTC CASSQAGEETQYF
. . TRBJ2-3 TRBV18 TGTGCCAGCTCACCTACCCAGGGAGATACGCAGTATTTT CASSPTQGDTQYF
. TRBD2 TRBJ2-7 TRBV9 TGTGCCAGCAGCGTAGCAGCGGGGGGGCCCCTCTACGAGCAGTACTTC CASSVAAGGPLYEQYF
few . TRBJ1-6 TRBV2 TGTGCCAGCACCCTGTATTCACCCCTCCACTTT CASTLYSPLHF
. . TRBJ1-2 TRBV10-3 TGTGCCATCAGTGACGGACCCTATGGCTACACCTTC CAISDGPYGYTF
. TRBD1 TRBJ2-5 TRBV30 TGTGCCTCCTCCCGACAAGGGGGCCTGGGGGAGACCCAGTACTTC CASSRQGGLGETQYF
few . TRBJ2-5 TRBV5-1 TGCGCCAGCAGCTTGGGACAGGAAGAGACCCAGTACTTC CASSLGQEETQYF
once . TRBJ2-7 TRBV14 TGTGCCAGCAGCCCCGACCTAGCGTCCTACGAGCAGTACTTC CASSPDLASYEQYF
. TRBD1 TRBJ2-7 TRBV11-1 TGTGCCAGCAGCTTAATCGGGACAGGAGCCTACGAGCAGTACTTC CASSLIGTGAYEQYF
. . TRBJ1-5 TRBV5-1 TGCGCCAGCAGCTTCGATGGGGCTCAGCCCCAGCATTTT CASSFDGAQPQHF
. . TRBJ2-3 TRBV27 TGTGCCAGCAGTCTGCAGGGTAGCACAGATACGCAGTATTTT CASSLQGSTDTQYF
. . TRBJ1-2 TRBV30 TGTGCCTGGAGTCCCCTCACAGGGAATCTCTATGGCTACACCTTC CAWSPLTGNLYGYTF
. TRBD1 TRBJ2-3 TRBV7-9 TGTGCCAGCAGCTTAGAAGTGGGACAGGTGATCACAGATACGCAGTATTTT CASSLEVGQVITDTQYF
. . TRBJ1-2 TRBV25-1 TGTGCCAGCAGTGAATTGGGTGGCAGATATGGCTACACCTTC CASSELGGRYGYTF